These T cell receptor beta chains were read from a single sample in a study of blood T cell repertoires in COVID-19. Using immunoSEQ multiplex PCR, the repertoire was profiled, and TCRdb retains in-frame clones only, with some absent. Here the sample spans about 190,000 clones, around 84% being singletons. The sample taken for sequencing was PBMCs or T cells enriched from blood (not recorded which). These receptors were taken from a woman aged 30 to 39 who had been exposed to COVID-19. Both conserved end residues are part of each CDR3. Fields, in order: CDR3 DNA, CDR3 protein, D gene, V gene, clone size, J gene. A D gene is named only where the DNA matches it firmly. Rows give clone size only sometimes, using once, few, many, or a class for an expanded clone.

TGCAGCGTCCGACAGGTCCTGATGAACACTGAAGCTTTCTTT | CSVRQVLMNTEAFF | - | TRBV29-1 | - | TRBJ1-1
TGTGCCACCAGGCCCGGGGTCTCTGCCCAAGAGACCCAGTACTTC | CATRPGVSAQETQYF | - | TRBV19 | once | TRBJ2-5
TGTGCCAGCAGTTTAACAGAGAACACTGAAGCTTTCTTT | CASSLTENTEAFF | - | TRBV12-3/TRBV12-4 | - | TRBJ1-1
TGTGCCCTGAGACAGGACAAAAACATTCAGTACTTC | CALRQDKNIQYF | - | TRBV2 | - | TRBJ2-4
TGTGCCAGCAGTAGCCAGTCCGGGACAGGGACCTACGAGCAGTACTTC | CASSSQSGTGTYEQYF | TRBD1 | TRBV27 | - | TRBJ2-7
TGCGCCAGCACCTTTAGGGGTAACTATGGCTACACCTTC | CASTFRGNYGYTF | - | TRBV23-1 | - | TRBJ1-2
TGTGCCAGCAGCTCCTCTAGCGGGGGGAGGTCCTACGAGCAGTACTTC | CASSSSSGGRSYEQYF | TRBD2 | TRBV7-9 | - | TRBJ2-7
TGTGCCAGCAGTTCAGGACAGAGGGTAGCAGATACGCAGTATTTT | CASSSGQRVADTQYF | - | TRBV6-5 | - | TRBJ2-3
TGTGCCAGCAGCAGGGACACCGGAAACACCATATATTTT | CASSRDTGNTIYF | - | TRBV13 | - | TRBJ1-3
TGCGCCAGCAGCGCCCAGGGGTTATGGGAGCAGTACTTC | CASSAQGLWEQYF | - | TRBV10-1 | - | TRBJ2-7
TGTGCCAGTAGTACCGGGACAGAGAATTCACCCCTCCACTTT | CASSTGTENSPLHF | TRBD1 | TRBV19 | - | TRBJ1-6
TGTGCCAGCAGTCAACCGGGACAGACGTTCTATGGCTACACCTTC | CASSQPGQTFYGYTF | TRBD1 | TRBV28 | few | TRBJ1-2
TGCAGCGTGAAAGGGACTAGCCCCTCTGGGGAGCTGTTTTTT | CSVKGTSPSGELFF | TRBD2 | TRBV29-1 | - | TRBJ2-2
TGTGCCAGCAGCTTCAAGACAGGGAGGAGCGAGCAGTACTTC | CASSFKTGRSEQYF | - | TRBV5-6 | - | TRBJ2-7
TGTGCCAGCAGTGGGTCGACAAGATATGGCTACACCTTC | CASSGSTRYGYTF | - | TRBV25-1 | - | TRBJ1-2
TGCGCCAGCACCTCCCCGGGACAGGGGGCCCACACCGGGGAGCTGTTTTTT | CASTSPGQGAHTGELFF | TRBD1 | TRBV5-1 | - | TRBJ2-2
TGCGCCAGCAGCCAAGATTGGGCGGGGGCGTCTGGCTACACCTTC | CASSQDWAGASGYTF | - | TRBV4-1 | - | TRBJ1-2
TGTGCCAGCAGCTCCCGGGCTAGCGGGGGGGGTAGCACAGATACGCAGTATTTT | CASSSRASGGGSTDTQYF | TRBD2 | TRBV3-1/TRBV3-2 | - | TRBJ2-3
TGCGCCAGCAGCAACCGGGACAGGGAAGGGACCTACGAGCAGTACTTC | CASSNRDREGTYEQYF | TRBD1 | TRBV5-1 | - | TRBJ2-7
TGTGCCAGTAGTCTCTCGGCTAGCGGGTCTGAGCAGTACTTC | CASSLSASGSEQYF | TRBD2 | TRBV19 | - | TRBJ2-7
TGTGCCAGCAGCTTCCAGGGTAATAGCAATCAGCCCCAGCATTTT | CASSFQGNSNQPQHF | - | TRBV7-8 | - | TRBJ1-5
TGTGCCAGCAAAACAGGGGCAACTAATGAAAAACTGTTTTTT | CASKTGATNEKLFF | TRBD1 | TRBV6-5 | - | TRBJ1-4
TGTGCCAGCAGGCCGGGACAGGGTTATGGCTACACCTTC | CASRPGQGYGYTF | TRBD1 | TRBV5-6 | - | TRBJ1-2
TGTGCCTGGAGTGTGTTCGGCAGGGGCTCCTACGAGCAGTACTTC | CAWSVFGRGSYEQYF | - | TRBV30 | - | TRBJ2-7
TGTGCCAGCAGCCTCACCGGGACTAGCGGGGGGGCCGGCAATGAGCAGTTCTTC | CASSLTGTSGGAGNEQFF | TRBD2 | TRBV3-1/TRBV3-2 | - | TRBJ2-1
TGTGCCAGCAGTAACTGGGACAGGGGTTCGGGGGAGCTGTTTTTT | CASSNWDRGSGELFF | TRBD1 | TRBV6-2/TRBV6-3 | once | TRBJ2-2
TGTGCCAGCGCCGGACAGGGTCGCGAGCAGTACTTC | CASAGQGREQYF | TRBD1 | TRBV6-5 | - | TRBJ2-7
TGTGCCAGCACTGAGAGGAGGGCGGAAAAACTGTTTTTT | CASTERRAEKLFF | - | TRBV7-2 | - | TRBJ1-4
TGTGCCAGCAGCTCGTTAAAGACATCACCCACTGAAGCTTTCTTT | CASSSLKTSPTEAFF | - | TRBV5-5 | - | TRBJ1-1
TGCAGCGTTGAAGGAGCAAGCGGGGCCTACAATGAGCAGTTCTTC | CSVEGASGAYNEQFF | TRBD2 | TRBV29-1 | - | TRBJ2-1
TGTGCCAGCAGTCACTGGACAGGGGGCAATGAAAAACTGTTTTTT | CASSHWTGGNEKLFF | TRBD1 | TRBV6-5 | - | TRBJ1-4
TGTGCCAGCAGTCCCCGACAGCCAGACTATGGCTACACCTTC | CASSPRQPDYGYTF | - | TRBV6-5 | - | TRBJ1-2
TGTGCCAGCAGCTTCCAGGGCTACGAGCAGTACTTC | CASSFQGYEQYF | - | TRBV5-6 | few | TRBJ2-7
TGTGCCAGCAGCGTAGTCTCTGTAGTCGGTGAGAGTGGAACAGGCCGTGAGGGCTACACCTTC | CASSVVSVVGESGTGREGYTF | - | TRBV9 | - | TRBJ1-2
TGTGCCACCAGTCCTGCAGGGTATGGAATCGGGGAGCTGTTTTTT | CATSPAGYGIGELFF | - | TRBV24-1 | - | TRBJ2-2
TGTGCCAGCAGTGAAGGGAGGGACAGGCCCGTAGCACCCCTCCACTTT | CASSEGRDRPVAPLHF | TRBD1 | TRBV6-1 | - | TRBJ1-6
TGTGCCAGCAGTTTCGGACTAGCGGGTAGGGTAGGGGAGACCCAGTACTTC | CASSFGLAGRVGETQYF | TRBD2 | TRBV6-2/TRBV6-3 | - | TRBJ2-5
TGTGCCAGCCAAGGGGCGGGGCGAGAGACCCAGTACTTC | CASQGAGRETQYF | - | TRBV5-6 | - | TRBJ2-5
TGTGCCACCAGCACCCCGACAGGGCTTAGCAATCAGCCCCAGCATTTT | CATSTPTGLSNQPQHF | TRBD1 | TRBV15 | - | TRBJ1-5
TGTGCCAGCAGTTACTACAGGGGCCGTTACCAAGAGACCCAGTACTTC | CASSYYRGRYQETQYF | TRBD1 | TRBV6-6 | - | TRBJ2-5
TGTGCCAGCAGCGGGTCGGATGAAAAACTGTTTTTT | CASSGSDEKLFF | - | TRBV9 | once | TRBJ1-4
TGTGCCACCCAACGGGAAGCCAAAAACATTCAGTACTTC | CATQREAKNIQYF | - | TRBV2 | - | TRBJ2-4
TGTGCTAGTGGTCTAGAGATGATACAGGGGGCGAACTATGGCTACACCTTC | CASGLEMIQGANYGYTF | TRBD1 | TRBV12-5 | - | TRBJ1-2
TGTGCCAGTAGTACAACAGGGTCAAATGAAAAACTGTTTTTT | CASSTTGSNEKLFF | - | TRBV19 | - | TRBJ1-4
TGTGCCAGCAGCCAAGGTGGACTAGCGGGGGTAGATACGCAGTATTTT | CASSQGGLAGVDTQYF | TRBD2 | TRBV4-2 | - | TRBJ2-3
TGTGCCAGCAGTTTATATGGGGTATGGGCAGGGGAATCGGATGATGGCTACACCTTC | CASSLYGVWAGESDDGYTF | - | TRBV27 | once | TRBJ1-2
TGTGCCAGCAGCTCACCGGACAGCAATGAGCAGTTCTTC | CASSSPDSNEQFF | - | TRBV7-9 | - | TRBJ2-1
TGTGCCAGCAGCCAGAGAACCGGGGAGCTGTTTTTT | CASSQRTGELFF | - | TRBV3-1/TRBV3-2 | - | TRBJ2-2
TGTGCCAGCAGTGAACCCTTGTCGGGTTCCTACAATGAGCAGTTCTTC | CASSEPLSGSYNEQFF | - | TRBV6-1 | - | TRBJ2-1
TGCGCCAGCAGCCCCGATATCTATAGCACCGGGGAGCTGTTTTTT | CASSPDIYSTGELFF | - | TRBV4-1 | - | TRBJ2-2
TGTGCCAGCAGCTCAGGACAGGGATCTGGTCAGCCCCAGCATTTT | CASSSGQGSGQPQHF | TRBD1 | TRBV7-2 | - | TRBJ1-5
TGTGCCAGTAAGCGGCGGACCAACACCTACGAGCAGTACTTC | CASKRRTNTYEQYF | - | TRBV19 | - | TRBJ2-7
TGTGCCAGTCGGTCTCCAGGGACAGGGGCCTACGAGCAGTACTTC | CASRSPGTGAYEQYF | TRBD1 | TRBV19 | - | TRBJ2-7
TGTGCCAGCAGCCCGTTAGCGGGGGGCGCCACAGATACGCAGTATTTT | CASSPLAGGATDTQYF | TRBD2 | TRBV5-4 | few | TRBJ2-3
TGTGCCAGCAGCCAAATAACTAGCGGGGGAGGGTCCTACAATGAGCAGTTCTTC | CASSQITSGGGSYNEQFF | TRBD2 | TRBV3-1/TRBV3-2 | - | TRBJ2-1
TGCGCCAGCAGCTTTTCCGGGACAAAAACTTACAATGAGCAGTTCTTC | CASSFSGTKTYNEQFF | - | TRBV5-1 | - | TRBJ2-1